This TCR beta chain was identified in a study of metastatic and nonmetastatic thyroid tumors. Study at large: Repertoires were compared across blood and tumor or nodule tissue from malignant and benign thyroid patients. Whole-study results and caveats: Significantly greater TCR beta diversity was reportedly found in malignant thyroid tumors than in benign nodules (in blood and tumor).

Regarding this clone: Its target is unknown.

This CDR3 is 14 amino acids long. Germline CDR1 is ENHRY and CDR2 is SYGVKD. V shed 5 bases, J shed 10 bases, and the junction held 7 bases outside the gene matches. Each patient came to thyroid surgery without any prior treatment (of any kind). TCRdb re-called the PCR reads through MiXCR. Of about 4,400 clones listed, roughly 35% are singletons. This sequence was found in a male donor with papillary thyroid cancer or a benign thyroid nodule (not recorded which). Some clones in this sample may be carry-over from other donors' samples. Sample: adjacent normal tissue. This chain joins TRBV10-3 and TRBJ2-1, with 11 bases matching TRBD1. Here the CDR3 DNA reads TGTGCCATCAGTAAGGACAGGGGGCTGGGGGAGCAGTTCTTC. It codes for CAISKDRGLGEQFF.